Presented here are 21 T cell receptor beta chains from one specimen sequenced in a study of cytotoxic CD8 clonotypes in ibrutinib-treated CLL. Sequenced by immunoSEQ multiplex PCR; TCRdb stores in-frame clones only, minus some. The sample contains hundreds of thousands of clones, about three quarters of which appear only once. The sample in question was PBMCs, obtained after 24 months of ibrutinib treatment. The receptors shown here come from a human donor with chronic lymphocytic leukemia.

The V call is TRBV11-1, the J call TRBJ1-1; D not certain. Germline loops: CDR1 SGHAT, CDR2 FQDESV (reference sequence). Between the trimmed V and J ends, which lost 6 bases and 3 bases, there was a span of 11 bases. The CDR3 covers 13 residues. CDR3 nucleotides: TGTGCCAGCAGTCTAATCACGGACACTGAAGCTTTCTTT. It encodes CASSLITDTEAFF.

This chain joins TRBV6-5 and TRBJ2-7, with D unresolved. V gave up 6 bases and J gave up 4 bases, with 7 bases separating them. The CDR3 sequence is 11 residues long. Germline V gives CDR1 MNHEY, CDR2 SVGAGI. The DNA for the CDR3 is TGTGCCAGCAGGGACCCTTACGAGCAGTACTTC. Encoded protein: CASRDPYEQYF.

The J gene is TRBJ2-7, the V gene TRBV5-1; D may be TRBD1 (6 bases). Germline assignment: CDR1 SGHRS and CDR2 YFSETQ. The CDR3 runs to 14 residues. V was pared by 1 base and J by 3 bases, with 11 bases between. Here the CDR3 DNA reads TGCGCCAGCAGCTTGACAGGGAGTCTCTACGAGCAGTACTTC. Its protein is CASSLTGSLYEQYF.

This sequence joins TRBV7-2 and TRBJ2-1, with a weak D call TRBD2 (6 bases). Germline CDR1 is SGHTA and CDR2 is FQGNSA. This CDR3 is built from 15 residues. V shed 5 bases and J shed 4 bases, with 15 bases lying between them. CDR3 sequence (DNA): TGTGCCAGCAGCCAAGGTAGGGCGGGGTACAATGAGCAGTTCTTC. This gives the protein CASSQGRAGYNEQFF.

The chain has TRBV5-1 and TRBJ2-2; D is perhaps TRBD1 or TRBD2 (6 bases each). The CDR3 has 14 residues. The V end lost 7 bases, the J end lost 8 bases, and 18 bases lay between the germline ends. Germline-derived CDR1 and CDR2 are SGHRS and YFSETQ. CDR3 in amino acids: CASLQGLRSGELFF. In DNA form, the CDR3 reads TGCGCCAGCCTACAGGGACTTCGTTCTGGGGAGCTGTTTTTT.

A single count supports this clone. The chain carries TRBV6-5 and TRBJ2-7; 9 positions agree with TRBD2. From germline, CDR1 is MNHEY and CDR2 SVGAGI. This CDR3 region has 16 residues. Losses at the gene ends were 0 bases for V and 3 bases for J; bases not matched to a gene: 6. CDR3 loop: CASSYSNARGGYEQYF. The CDR3 nucleotides read TGTGCCAGCAGTTACTCGAACGCGCGGGGGGGCTACGAGCAGTACTTC.

This clone has just one count. V usage is TRBV6-5 and J usage is TRBJ2-2, with 8 positions matching TRBD2. After removal of 7 bases from V and 1 base from J, the junction contained 5 bases not matched to a gene. From germline, CDR1 is MNHEY and CDR2 SVGAGI. The CDR3 length is 15 residues. Written as DNA, the CDR3 is TGTGCCAGCATGCAGACTAGCGAGAACACCGGGGAGCTGTTTTTT. Translated, it gives CASMQTSENTGELFF.

This clone was recorded once. The rearrangement joins TRBV5-1 to TRBJ2-7; 7 positions agree with TRBD2. The CDR3 is 15 residues long. The V segment lost 0 bases and the J segment 3 bases; nucleotides outside the gene matches: 6. Looked up from germline, CDR1 is SGHRS and CDR2 is YFSETQ. CDR3 sequence (DNA): TGCGCCAGCAGCTTGGGCGGGAGCGAAGGCTACGAGCAGTACTTC. Protein product: CASSLGGSEGYEQYF.

The chain couples TRBV5-6 to TRBJ2-7; D assignment may be TRBD1 or TRBD2 (5 bases each). This CDR3 is built from 14 residues. Germline-derived CDR1 and CDR2 are SGHDT and YYEEEE. V dropped 6 bases and J dropped 5 bases, with 18 bases sitting between them. CDR3 loop: CASTRGATLDEQYF. CDR3 in DNA: TGTGCCAGCACCCGAGGGGCCACCCTTGACGAGCAGTACTTC.

The V and J genes are TRBV10-3 and TRBJ2-1; 9 bases are a match to TRBD2. The CDR3 covers 14 residues. The germline gives CDR1 ENHRY, CDR2 SYGVKD. V gave up 4 bases and J gave up 9 bases; unmatched junction bases: 7. The CDR3 DNA reads TGTGCCATCAGTGGCGGGAGGGAGGTGGGTGAGCAGTTCTTC. It specifies CAISGGREVGEQFF.

CDR3 sequence: CAWNLGETQYF. The CDR3 DNA reads TGTGCCTGGAACCTCGGGGAGACCCAGTACTTC. The V gene is TRBV30, the J gene TRBJ2-5, with D uncertain. Germline-derived CDR1 and CDR2 are GTSNPN and SVGIG (reference sequence). The CDR3 spans 11 residues. Trimming took off 4 bases at V and 5 bases at J, with 8 bases between the two ends.

This chain joins TRBV5-1 and TRBJ2-7, with no clear D. The CDR3 totals 13 residues. Germline CDR1 and CDR2: SGHRS and YFSETQ. V lost 1 base, J lost 2 bases, and 7 bases lay in between. The CDR3 DNA sequence: TGCGCCAGCAGCTTGCCTTCTACCTACGAGCAGTACTTC. Translating it yields CASSLPSTYEQYF.

The rearrangement links TRBV9 to TRBJ2-7, with 8 bases that match TRBD2. This CDR3 is built from 10 residues. Trimming at V came to 9 bases and at J to 7 bases, leaving 3 bases not matched to a gene. Germline CDR1 reads SGDLS; CDR2 reads YYNGEE. The CDR3 spells CAKPGGEQYF. CDR3 coding DNA: TGTGCCAAACCGGGAGGGGAGCAGTACTTC.

The genes are TRBV14 and TRBJ2-3; D unclear. V gave up 4 bases and J gave up 5 bases, with 16 bases separating them. The CDR3 length is 15 residues. The germline V gene encodes CDR1 SGHDN and CDR2 FVKESK. The chain's CDR3 is CASSPPAPVRDTQYF. As DNA, the CDR3 is TGTGCCAGCAGCCCCCCGGCCCCCGTCCGAGATACGCAGTATTTT.

The chain carries TRBV10-3 and TRBJ1-2; 9 bases are a match to TRBD1. The CDR3 has 14 residues. With V trimmed by 7 bases and J by 4 bases, 7 bases remained unmatched. CDR1 is ENHRY, CDR2 SYGVKD, per germline. DNA of the CDR3: TGTGCCATCACAAATCAGGACAGGGGCTATGGCTACACCTTC. Translating gives CAITNQDRGYGYTF.

The gene calls are TRBV7-8 and TRBJ1-1; D may be TRBD1 (6 bases). This CDR3 has 13 residues. The germline gives CDR1 SGHVS, CDR2 FQNEAQ. V dropped 4 bases and J dropped 7 bases, with 13 bases sitting between them. DNA of the CDR3: TGTGCCAGCAGCTCACGTACAGGGTTTGAAGCTTTCTTT. Encoded protein: CASSSRTGFEAFF. The full variable domain, its missing parts supplied by reference TRBV7-8 and TRBJ1-1, is GAGVSQSPRYKVAKRGQDVALRCDPISGHVSLFWYQQALGQGPEFLTYFQNEAQLDKSGLPSDRFFAERPEGSVSTLKIQRTQQEDSAVYLCASSSRTGFEAFFGQGTRLTVV.

This clone came up a few times. The CDR3: CASRGGRVMSNIQYF. CDR3 DNA sequence: TGTGCCAGCAGAGGCGGGAGGGTGATGAGTAACATTCAGTACTTC. V and J are TRBV27 and TRBJ2-4; TRBD2 matches at 9 bases. The trim removed 6 bases at V and 7 bases at J, leaving 10 bases unmatched. Germline lookup yields CDR1 MNHEY and CDR2 SMNVEV (reference sequence). The CDR3 is 15 amino acids.

With regard to this clone: One end of the junction varies from germline; a read error may be responsible. The chain joins TRBV13 to TRBJ2-7; D gene ambiguous. The CDR3 runs 13 residues. Germline CDR1 reads PRHDT; CDR2 reads FYEKMQ (reference sequence). CDR3 in amino acids: CASSPQLSNEQYF. The CDR3 DNA is TGTGCCAGCAGCCCACAGCTCTCCAACGAGCAGTACTTC.

The V call is TRBV9, the J call TRBJ2-1, with TRBD2 as a possible D gene (5 bases). This CDR3 spans 14 amino acids. The germline V gene has CDR1 SGDLS and CDR2 YYNGEE. The ends were cut back, 0 bases at V and 10 bases at J, with 14 bases in the middle. CDR3 nucleotides: TGTGCCAGCAGCGTAGGTCAGACTACCAGGGAGCAGTTCTTC. It translates to CASSVGQTTREQFF.

The chain carries TRBV7-6 and TRBJ2-6; D gene ambiguous. Trimming removed 3 bases from V and 2 bases from J, with 2 bases in between. The CDR3 is 13 residues long. Germline lookup yields CDR1 SGHVS and CDR2 FNYEAQ. CDR3 residues: CASSLAGANVLTF. The CDR3 DNA reads as TGTGCCAGCAGCTTGGCTGGGGCCAACGTCCTGACTTTC. Full variable domain (outside the CDR3, taken from reference TRBV7-6 and TRBJ2-6): GAGVSQSPRYKVTKRGQDVALRCDPISGHVSLYWYRQALGQGPEFLTYFNYEAQQDKSGLPNDRFSAERPEGSISTLTIQRTEQRDSAMYRCASSLAGANVLTFGAGSRLTVL.

The V and J genes are TRBV6-1 and TRBJ2-7; D may be TRBD1 (7 bases). V lost 1 base and J 5 bases, leaving 15 bases between the germline ends. Germline V gene sequence: CDR1 MNHNS, CDR2 SASEGT. The CDR3 is made up of 15 amino acids. The CDR3 DNA sequence: TGTGCCAGCAGTGAAGTTGGAGGGGGCGCGGACGAGCAGTACTTC. The encoded protein is CASSEVGGGADEQYF.